What follows are 5 T cell receptor beta chains derived from one specimen sequenced in a study of T cell changes during pregnancy in multiple sclerosis. Assay: immunoSEQ multiplex PCR; the TCRdb copy retains only in-frame clones and omits some. The sample has 55,000 to 85,000 clones, 80% to 95% seen once. The sample in question was peripheral blood, obtained in the second trimester of pregnancy. The receptors shown here come from a female donor with multiple sclerosis, enrolled in a pregnancy study.

This clone was seen just once. This chain links TRBV7-2 with TRBJ2-1; 8 nucleotides line up with TRBD1. This CDR3 contains 16 residues. Trimming took 5 bases from V and 5 from J; bases not matched to a gene: 11. CDR1 is SGHTA and CDR2 is FQGNSA in the germline V gene. The CDR3 DNA follows: TGTGCCAGCAGCCTCCGGACACCCAGGGGGCACAATGAGCAGTTCTTC. Protein product: CASSLRTPRGHNEQFF.

CDR3 sequence (DNA): TGTGCCAGCAGTCCGGAGCGTCACTATGGCTACACCTTC. Protein product: CASSPERHYGYTF. This chain links TRBV27 with TRBJ1-2; D remains unclear. V dropped 5 bases and J dropped 3 bases, with 10 bases sitting between them. CDR3 length: 13 residues. The V gene's germline CDR1 is MNHEY and CDR2 SMNVEV (reference sequence).

The rearrangement uses TRBV9 and TRBJ1-2, with 8 bases that match TRBD1. The CDR3 extends over 13 amino acids. The germline V gene has CDR1 SGDLS and CDR2 YYNGEE. The trim removed 0 bases at V and 5 bases at J, leaving 0 bases unmatched. CDR3 coding DNA: TGTGCCAGCAGCGTAGGACAGGGGTATGGCTACACCTTC. Residues: CASSVGQGYGYTF.

V gene TRBV19 combines with J gene TRBJ2-7; TRBD2 aligns across 8 bases. CDR3 length: 15 residues. Unmatched junction bases numbered 8, after V lost 5 bases and J lost 2 bases. In germline, CDR1 is LNHDA, CDR2 SQIVND (reference sequence). The CDR3 protein is CASSRSSGAPYEQYF. As DNA, the CDR3 is TGTGCCAGTAGTCGAAGTAGCGGGGCGCCCTACGAGCAGTACTTC.

The rearrangement uses TRBV21-1 and TRBJ1-5; the table calls TRBD1, which could not be checked here. TRBV21-1 is described as a pseudogene. This CDR3 is 16 amino acids long. CDR3 loop: CASSNIQGYSNQPQHF. The CDR3 DNA follows: TGTGCCAGCAGCAATATACAGGGGTATAGCAATCAGCCCCAGCATTTT.